This passage covers 21 T cell receptor beta chains from one sample sequenced in a study of OX40 agonist ivuxolimab in advanced cancers. Using immunoSEQ multiplex PCR, the repertoire was profiled, and TCRdb retains in-frame clones only, with some absent. The sample lists roughly 76,000 clones; just over 85% were seen once. The specimen was CD4+ or CD8+ T cells sorted from blood, collected in a trial of the OX40 agonist ivuxolimab. These receptors were collected from an adult with an advanced solid tumor such as melanoma, head and neck, liver or kidney cancer.

The CDR3 coding sequence is TGTGCCAGCTTTAGGGCGGCTAACCCAGATACGCAGTATTTT. It codes for CASFRAANPDTQYF. The gene calls are TRBV6-1 and TRBJ2-3; D remains ambiguous. The CDR3 consists of 14 residues. V was pared by 8 bases and J by 4 bases, with 16 bases between. Per the germline V gene, CDR1 is MNHNS and CDR2 is SASEGT.

The chain has TRBV5-8 and TRBJ2-4; a weak D match, TRBD2 (5 bases). The germline gives CDR1 SGHTS, CDR2 YDEGEE. The CDR3 is 15 amino acids. The ends were cut back, 4 bases at V and 0 bases at J, with 11 bases in the middle. CDR3 sequence: CASSPRGLAKNIQYF. The DNA of the CDR3 is TGTGCCAGCAGCCCACGGGGATTAGCCAAAAACATTCAGTACTTC.

V and J are TRBV2 and TRBJ2-7; 11 positions match TRBD1. Per the germline V gene, CDR1 is SNHLY and CDR2 is FYNNEI. The V gene end was trimmed by 4 bases and the J gene end by 2 bases; junction bases not matched to a gene: 1. The CDR3 covers 14 residues. CDR3 residues: CASSGTGGAYEQYF. CDR3 DNA: TGTGCCAGCAGTGGGACAGGGGGCGCCTACGAGCAGTACTTC.

This sequence joins TRBV28 and TRBJ2-3; 9 bases fit TRBD2. V shed 4 bases and J 5 bases; nucleotides not matched to a gene: 10. From germline, CDR1 is MDHEN and CDR2 SYDVKM. The CDR3 spans 16 residues. CDR3 sequence reads: CASSSPSGKGGDTQYF. The CDR3 region has the DNA TGTGCCAGCAGTTCTCCTAGCGGGAAGGGTGGAGATACGCAGTATTTT. Complete variable domain (other parts from reference TRBV28 and TRBJ2-3): DVKVTQSSRYLVKRTGEKVFLECVQDMDHENMFWYRQDPGLGLRLIYFSYDVKMKEKGDIPEGYSVSREKKERFSLILESASTNQTSMYLCASSSPSGKGGDTQYFGPGTRLTVL.

The chain carries TRBV11-3 and TRBJ2-1, with D perhaps matching TRBD2 (6 bases). CDR1 and CDR2 from the germline V gene are SGHNT and YENEEA. V lost 3 bases to trimming and J lost 10 bases, with 22 bases between them. This CDR3 is 16 amino acids long. Written as DNA, the CDR3 is TGTGCCAGCAGCTTGAATGGTCTTTTAGCGGCCGACGAGCAGTTCTTC. This sequence encodes CASSLNGLLAADEQFF. The variable domain in full, with the rest retrieved from reference TRBV11-3 and TRBJ2-1, is EAGVVQSPRYKIIEKKQPVAFWCNPISGHNTLYWYLQNLGQGPELLIRYENEEAVDDSQLPKDRFSAERLKGVDSTLKIQPAELGDSAVYLCASSLNGLLAADEQFFGPGTRLTVL.

The chain uses TRBV15 and TRBJ1-1, with D tentatively TRBD1 (5 bases). Per germline, CDR1 LNHNV and CDR2 YYDKDF (reference sequence). This CDR3 region has 13 residues. Between the trimmed V and J ends, which lost 0 bases and 13 bases, there was a span of 15 bases. CDR3 bases: TGTGCCACCAGCAGAGATGGCGGCAGGGTGAGTTTCTTT. Translation gives CATSRDGGRVSFF.

V gene TRBV6-5 combines with J gene TRBJ1-2; 11 bases agree with TRBD1. The CDR3 loop spans 15 amino acids. V lost 6 bases and J lost 6; bases outside the gene matches: 9. CDR1 and CDR2 (germline): MNHEY, SVGAGI. CDR3 protein: CASSPRTGGVNGYTF. The CDR3 nucleotides are TGTGCCAGCAGCCCACGGACAGGGGGCGTTAATGGCTACACCTTC.

This chain joins TRBV6-1 and TRBJ2-1; TRBD2 aligns across 8 bases. This CDR3 is 16 amino acids long. J gave up 6 bases and V 2 bases, and 9 bases lay outside the gene matches. Per the germline V gene, CDR1 is MNHNS and CDR2 is SASEGT. The CDR3 loop is CASSEQAGVGSNEQFF. CDR3 sequence (DNA): TGTGCCAGCAGTGAACAAGCGGGAGTAGGTAGCAATGAGCAGTTCTTC.

The CDR3 here is CASSSPHSGVEETQYF. The DNA for the CDR3 is TGCGCCAGCAGCTCCCCCCACTCAGGGGTCGAAGAGACCCAGTACTTC. The chain couples TRBV5-1 to TRBJ2-5; D is possibly TRBD1 (6 bases). CDR1 is SGHRS and CDR2 is YFSETQ in the germline V gene. Deletions cut 3 bases from V and 3 bases from J, with 18 bases between. The CDR3 sequence is 16 residues long.

The chain carries TRBV7-2 and TRBJ2-1; D possibly corresponds to TRBD2 (5 bases). The V and J ends lost 4 bases and 4 bases respectively, with 11 bases between them. The germline gives CDR1 SGHTA, CDR2 FQGNSA. This CDR3 contains 14 residues. The CDR3 here is CASSSGVEYNEQFF. DNA for the CDR3: TGTGCCAGCAGCTCCGGGGTCGAATACAATGAGCAGTTCTTC.

J is TRBJ1-1 and V is TRBV20-1; 7 bases are shared with TRBD1. The junction had 6 bases not matched to a gene; V was cut back by 3 bases and J by 11 bases. This CDR3 has 11 residues. Germline V gene sequence: CDR1 DFQATT, CDR2 SNEGSKA (reference sequence). CDR3 residues: CSARDRSVAFF. Here the CDR3 DNA reads TGCAGTGCTAGGGACAGGTCGGTGGCTTTCTTT.

The CDR3, as DNA: TGCGCCACCTCGGACAGTCGTAGCACAGATACGCAGTATTTT. This encodes CATSDSRSTDTQYF. The rearrangement uses TRBV10-1 and TRBJ2-3, with D possibly TRBD1 on 6 matching bases. Trimming took 10 bases from V and 0 from J, leaving 14 bases between them. Germline V gene sequence: CDR1 WNHNN, CDR2 SYGVQD (reference sequence). The CDR3 runs 14 residues.

Only one count was recorded for this clone. This chain uses TRBV19 with TRBJ2-1, with D possibly matching TRBD1 (5 bases). Trimming took 3 bases from V and 4 from J, leaving 22 bases between them. Looked up from germline, CDR1 is LNHDA and CDR2 is SQIVND (reference sequence). The CDR3 is made up of 18 amino acids. The CDR3 DNA is TGTGCCAGTAGTATTTTTCAGGGTCTTAGGGTCGCTTACAATGAGCAGTTCTTC. Translation: CASSIFQGLRVAYNEQFF.

V is TRBV11-2 and J is TRBJ1-2, with 7 bases matching TRBD1. V trimming: 5 bases; J trimming: 7 bases; junction bases outside the gene matches: 7. CDR1 and CDR2 (germline): SGHAT, FQNNGV. CDR3 length equals 13 residues. The CDR3 is CASSPQTGSGYTF. CDR3 sequence (DNA): TGTGCCAGCAGCCCCCAGACAGGGAGTGGCTACACCTTC.

This clone was recorded once. V usage is TRBV19 and J usage is TRBJ2-7; 9 bases agree with TRBD1. The J segment lost 7 bases and the V segment lost 4 bases, leaving 14 bases of the junction unmatched. The CDR3 spans 16 residues. CDR1 and CDR2 from the germline V gene are LNHDA and SQIVND (reference sequence). The CDR3, as DNA: TGTGCCAGTAGTACCCGGACAGGGGTCGATTTAGGTGAGCAGTACTTC. It translates to CASSTRTGVDLGEQYF.

The chain joins TRBV10-1 to TRBJ2-1; D not certain. CDR3 length: 14 residues. The V and J ends lost 2 bases and 3 bases respectively, with 8 bases between them. Germline CDR1 and CDR2: WNHNN and SYGVQD (reference sequence). Here the CDR3 reads CASSERPNYNEQFF. In nucleotides, the CDR3 is TGCGCCAGCAGTGAGCGGCCAAACTACAATGAGCAGTTCTTC.

There are a few counts of this clone. The chain carries TRBV11-2 and TRBJ2-3, with 8 bases fitting TRBD2. CDR1 and CDR2 from the germline V gene are SGHAT and FQNNGV. J was trimmed by 8 bases and V by 5 bases; bases with no gene match: 12. This CDR3 spans 15 amino acids. This CDR3 reads CASSPRGGTLGTQYF. The DNA for the CDR3 is TGTGCCAGCAGCCCCCGGGGGGGGACACTTGGTACGCAGTATTTT.

The sample holds a few counts of this clone. The gene calls are TRBV10-3 and TRBJ2-5, with D maybe TRBD1 (7 bases). CDR1 and CDR2 (germline): ENHRY, SYGVKD. CDR3 size: 14 residues. Trimming took off 8 bases at V and 1 base at J, with 14 bases between the two ends. Here the CDR3 reads CAIGGTATQETQYF. In nucleotides, the CDR3 is TGTGCCATCGGGGGGACAGCTACCCAAGAGACCCAGTACTTC.

V and J are TRBV19 and TRBJ1-1, with TRBD1 as a possible D gene (5 bases). The CDR3 runs 14 residues. CDR1 LNHDA and CDR2 SQIVND come from the germline V gene (reference sequence). V was trimmed by 6 bases and J by 7 bases, leaving 18 bases between them. The CDR3 here is CASSQRGTTIEAFF. Written as DNA, the CDR3 is TGTGCCAGTAGCCAACGGGGGACGACCATTGAAGCTTTCTTT.

The chain uses TRBV5-1 and TRBJ1-1; D not certain. Trimming took off 0 bases at V and 6 bases at J, with 12 bases between the two ends. CDR1 is SGHRS, CDR2 YFSETQ, per germline. The CDR3 totals 14 residues. The CDR3, as DNA: TGCGCCAGCAGCTTGGCGTCCCCCGGGCCTGAAGCTTTCTTT. It yields the protein CASSLASPGPEAFF.

The V gene is TRBV19, the J gene TRBJ1-2, with 9 nucleotides matching TRBD1. CDR1 and CDR2 (germline): LNHDA, SQIVND (reference sequence). V lost 5 bases to trimming and J lost 5 bases; unmatched junction nucleotides: 6. The CDR3 consists of 14 residues. The CDR3: CASSGTGLGYGYTF. The DNA of the CDR3 is TGTGCCAGTAGTGGGACAGGGTTGGGATATGGCTACACCTTC.